Shown below are 3 T cell receptor beta chains from a single sample sequenced in a study of OX40 agonist ivuxolimab in advanced cancers. Clones were read by immunoSEQ multiplex PCR, and TCRdb kept only the in-frame ones, dropping some. The sample has 25,000 to 35,000 clones, approximately 91% seen once. The sequences come from CD4+ or CD8+ T cells sorted from blood, collected in a trial of the OX40 agonist ivuxolimab. These receptors all stem from an adult with an advanced solid tumor such as melanoma, head and neck, liver or kidney cancer.

The chain recombines TRBV7-6 with TRBJ2-1; unclear D gene. The CDR3 runs to 18 residues. Trimming removed 4 bases from V and 5 bases from J, with 24 bases in between. Germline CDR1 reads SGHVS; CDR2 reads FNYEAQ. The CDR3 loop reads CASSSPASWGRMNNEQFF. CDR3 DNA: TGTGCCAGCAGCTCCCCGGCTTCTTGGGGTCGTATGAACAATGAGCAGTTCTTC.

This clone was counted once. This rearrangement joins TRBV13 to TRBJ1-5, with unresolved D. Per the germline V gene, CDR1 is PRHDT and CDR2 is FYEKMQ (reference sequence). The CDR3 has 15 residues. V lost 0 bases and J lost 2, with 8 bases in between. The CDR3 nucleotides are TGTGCCAGCAGCTTAGGAGGGTTCGGCAATCAGCCCCAGCATTTT. This encodes CASSLGGFGNQPQHF.

This sequence joins TRBV7-6 and TRBJ2-7; 8 bases are a match to TRBD2. CDR3 size: 14 residues. Per the germline V gene, CDR1 is SGHVS and CDR2 is FNYEAQ. Trimming cost V 2 bases and J 5 bases; bases outside gene matches: 5. The DNA of the CDR3 is TGTGCCAGCAGCTTAAGAGCGGGGGAGGACGAGCAGTACTTC. Translation gives CASSLRAGEDEQYF. The full variable domain, its missing parts supplied by reference TRBV7-6 and TRBJ2-7, is GAGVSQSPRYKVTKRGQDVALRCDPISGHVSLYWYRQALGQGPEFLTYFNYEAQQDKSGLPNDRFSAERPEGSISTLTIQRTEQRDSAMYRCASSLRAGEDEQYFGPGTRLTVT.